The 15 T cell receptor beta chains listed next were all sequenced from one sample in a study of shared clonotypes between healthy human individuals. Produced via immunoSEQ multiplex PCR; TCRdb's table is partial and in-frame only. The sample comprises around 240,000 clones, approximately 65% of which are singletons, and around 10% rests with the top ten. The source material was memory CD4+ T cells sorted from blood. The subset denotes: CD45RA-negative fraction. These receptors were taken from a man aged 25-40 years in good health.

J is TRBJ1-4 and V is TRBV29-1, with 7 bases identical to TRBD1. The CDR3 extends over 14 amino acids. Germline CDR1 and CDR2: SQVTM and ANQGSEA. The J segment lost 6 bases and the V segment lost 6 bases, leaving 10 bases of the junction unmatched. DNA of the CDR3: TGCAGCGTCGGGACCAGGGGGGGGGATGAAAAACTGTTTTTT. It codes for CSVGTRGGDEKLFF. Full variable domain (rest looked up from reference TRBV29-1 and TRBJ1-4): SAVISQKPSRDICQRGTSLTIQCQVDSQVTMMFWYRQQPGQSLTLIATANQGSEATYESGFVIDKFPISRPNLTFSTLTVSNMSPEDSSIYLCSVGTRGGDEKLFFGSGTQLSVL.

The rearrangement uses TRBV25-1 and TRBJ2-5; TRBD1 or TRBD2 may be the D gene (5 bases each). The CDR3 length is 14 residues. The germline V gene has CDR1 MGHDK and CDR2 SYGVNS. Deletions cut 2 bases from V and 1 base from J, with 8 bases between. In nucleotides, the CDR3 is TGTGCCAGCAGTGAAATGAGGGGCCAAGAGACCCAGTACTTC. Its translation: CASSEMRGQETQYF.

The V call is TRBV6-1, the J call TRBJ2-1, with 12 bases lining up with TRBD2. Germline trimming cut 6 bases from V and 8 bases from J; bases unmatched to any gene: 8. The CDR3 runs to 15 residues. Germline CDR1 reads MNHNS; CDR2 reads SASEGT. The DNA for the CDR3 is TGTGCCAGCAGAGATCCGGGACTAGCGGGCGATGAGCAGTTCTTC. It specifies CASRDPGLAGDEQFF.

The J gene is TRBJ2-6, the V gene TRBV9; D gene ambiguous. V lost 1 base and J lost 0, with 8 bases in between. Germline V gene sequence: CDR1 SGDLS, CDR2 YYNGEE. The CDR3 has 16 amino acids. The CDR3 DNA reads as TGTGCCAGCAGCGTATTGAGTCACTCTGGGGCCAACGTCCTGACTTTC. Translated: CASSVLSHSGANVLTF.

CDR3 sequence (DNA): TGTGCCAGCAGTAACCCTATAAGGACTAGCGGGAGTAGGAGCGACTACGAGCAGTACTTC. Residues: CASSNPIRTSGSRSDYEQYF. The rearrangement links TRBV28 to TRBJ2-7, with 13 bases matching TRBD2. Trimming at V came to 5 bases and at J to 3 bases, leaving 19 bases not matched to a gene. This CDR3 is 20 amino acids long. Looked up from germline, CDR1 is MDHEN and CDR2 is SYDVKM.

The J gene is TRBJ2-5, the V gene TRBV29-1, with TRBD2 matching over 11 bases. Losses at the gene ends were 0 bases for V and 5 bases for J; bases not matched to a gene: 23. The CDR3 spans 21 residues. Germline values: CDR1 SQVTM, CDR2 ANQGSEA. The CDR3 DNA is TGCAGCGTTGAAGATTCCAAAGAACGACGTTTCCAAATAGCGGGAGGGGAGACCCAGTACTTC. Encoded protein: CSVEDSKERRFQIAGGETQYF. Full variable domain (rest looked up from reference TRBV29-1 and TRBJ2-5): SAVISQKPSRDICQRGTSLTIQCQVDSQVTMMFWYRQQPGQSLTLIATANQGSEATYESGFVIDKFPISRPNLTFSTLTVSNMSPEDSSIYLCSVEDSKERRFQIAGGETQYFGPGTRLLVL.

The V and J genes are TRBV7-9 and TRBJ2-5; 9 nucleotides line up with TRBD2. Germline CDR1 is SEHNR and CDR2 is FQNEAQ (reference sequence). The ends lost 5 bases at V and 13 bases at J; junction bases unmatched: 17. The CDR3 runs 15 residues. This CDR3 is CASSPRGLVAGELYF. The CDR3 coding sequence is TGTGCCAGCAGCCCCCGTGGGTTGGTAGCGGGAGAACTGTACTTC.

This clone appeared once. The chain combines TRBV4-1 with TRBJ1-1; no clear D. In germline, CDR1 is MGHRA, CDR2 YSYEKL. Trimming took 4 bases from V and 1 from J, leaving 13 bases between them. The CDR3 is 15 residues long. This chain's CDR3 is CASSLRVAANTEAFF. The CDR3 DNA follows: TGCGCCAGCAGCCTAAGGGTCGCAGCGAACACTGAAGCTTTCTTT.

This clone was picked up one time. CDR3 DNA: TGTGCCAGCCTTAAGAGGGCCTACTCTGGAAACACCATATATTTT. Its translation: CASLKRAYSGNTIYF. The J gene is TRBJ1-3, the V gene TRBV6-5; no firm D call. Trimming removed 8 bases from V and 0 bases from J, with 14 bases in between. The CDR3 sequence is 15 residues long. Germline CDR1 and CDR2: MNHEY and SVGAGI.

The chain couples TRBV9 to TRBJ2-1; D gene unclear. Trimming pared 0 bases from V and 2 bases from J, leaving 9 bases between. Germline assignment: CDR1 SGDLS and CDR2 YYNGEE. The CDR3 is 15 amino acids. The CDR3 region is CASSVGPLPYNEQFF. For the CDR3, the DNA is TGTGCCAGCAGCGTAGGACCCCTCCCCTACAATGAGCAGTTCTTC.

V usage is TRBV7-6 and J usage is TRBJ2-1; D is uncertain. Looked up from germline, CDR1 is SGHVS and CDR2 is FNYEAQ. With 8 bases removed from V and 3 bases from J, the gap between germline ends came to 5 bases. This CDR3 has 11 amino acids. The CDR3 coding sequence is TGTGCCAGCGGTAGCTACAATGAGCAGTTCTTC. Translating gives CASGSYNEQFF.

This sequence joins TRBV27 and TRBJ2-2; D possibly corresponds to TRBD1 (5 bases). The CDR3 extends over 16 amino acids. CDR1 is MNHEY, CDR2 SMNVEV, per germline (reference sequence). Trimming left V 3 bases short and J 4 bases short, with 15 bases between. The CDR3: CASSFAQGVGTGELFF. The CDR3 DNA sequence: TGTGCCAGCAGTTTCGCCCAGGGCGTGGGCACCGGGGAGCTGTTTTTT.

CDR3 region: CASSSSGLADNEQFF. The CDR3 bases are TGTGCCAGCAGCTCGTCAGGACTAGCGGACAATGAGCAGTTCTTC. This chain joins TRBV11-3 and TRBJ2-1; 10 positions agree with TRBD2. Looked up from germline, CDR1 is SGHNT and CDR2 is YENEEA. CDR3 length equals 15 residues. V trimming: 4 bases; J trimming: 5 bases; junction bases outside the gene matches: 5.

The rearrangement links TRBV27 to TRBJ2-7; no clear D. This CDR3 is 12 amino acids long. Trimming removed 9 bases from V and 2 bases from J, with 11 bases in between. Germline CDR1 MNHEY, CDR2 SMNVEV (reference sequence). CDR3 sequence: CASSTVTYEQYF. The CDR3 bases are TGTGCCAGTTCTACCGTAACCTACGAGCAGTACTTC.

The V and J genes are TRBV28 and TRBJ2-3; D perhaps matches TRBD2 (5 bases). The V end was cut by 6 bases, the J end by 5 bases, with 12 bases between. Germline lookup yields CDR1 MDHEN and CDR2 SYDVKM. The CDR3 sequence is 13 residues long. The chain's CDR3 is CASRPDYRDTQYF. DNA of the CDR3: TGTGCCAGCAGACCCGACTACAGAGATACGCAGTATTTT.